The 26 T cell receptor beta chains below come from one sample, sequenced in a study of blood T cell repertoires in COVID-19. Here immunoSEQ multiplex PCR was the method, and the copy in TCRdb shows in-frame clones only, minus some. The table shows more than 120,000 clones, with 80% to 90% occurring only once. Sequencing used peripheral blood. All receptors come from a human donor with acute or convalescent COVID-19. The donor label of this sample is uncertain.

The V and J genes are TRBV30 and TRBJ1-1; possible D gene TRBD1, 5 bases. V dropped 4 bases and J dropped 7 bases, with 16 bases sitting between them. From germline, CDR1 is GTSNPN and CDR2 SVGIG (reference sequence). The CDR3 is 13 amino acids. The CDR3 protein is CAWMGRTRFEAFF. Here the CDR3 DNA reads TGTGCCTGGATGGGTCGGACACGGTTTGAAGCTTTCTTT.

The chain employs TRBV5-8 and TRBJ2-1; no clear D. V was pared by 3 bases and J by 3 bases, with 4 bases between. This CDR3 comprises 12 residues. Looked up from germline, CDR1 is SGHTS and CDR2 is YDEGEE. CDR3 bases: TGTGCCAGCAGCTCCGTCTACAATGAGCAGTTCTTC. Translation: CASSSVYNEQFF. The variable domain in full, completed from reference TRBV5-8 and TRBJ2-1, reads EAGVTQSPTHLIKTRGQQATLRCSPISGHTSVYWYQQALGLGLQFLLWYDEGEERNRGNFPPRFSGRQFPNYSSELNVNALELEDSALYLCASSSVYNEQFFGPGTRLTVL.

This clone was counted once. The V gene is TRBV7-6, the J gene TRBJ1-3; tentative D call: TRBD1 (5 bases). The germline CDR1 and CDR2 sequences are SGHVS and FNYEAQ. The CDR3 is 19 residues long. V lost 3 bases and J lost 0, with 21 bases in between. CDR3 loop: CASSLGQKYNDNSGNTIYF. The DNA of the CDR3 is TGTGCCAGCAGCTTGGGGCAGAAATATAACGATAACTCTGGAAACACCATATATTTT.

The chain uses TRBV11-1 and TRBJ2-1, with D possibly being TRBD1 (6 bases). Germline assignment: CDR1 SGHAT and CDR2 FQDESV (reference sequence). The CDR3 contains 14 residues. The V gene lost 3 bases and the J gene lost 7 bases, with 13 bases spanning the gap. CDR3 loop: CASSLETGINEQFF. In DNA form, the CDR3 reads TGTGCCAGCAGCTTGGAGACAGGAATAAATGAGCAGTTCTTC.

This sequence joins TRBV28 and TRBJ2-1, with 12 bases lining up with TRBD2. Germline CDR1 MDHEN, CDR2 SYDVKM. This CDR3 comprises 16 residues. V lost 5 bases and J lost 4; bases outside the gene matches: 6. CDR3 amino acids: CASSLAGGPEYNEQFF. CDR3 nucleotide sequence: TGTGCCAGCAGTCTAGCGGGGGGGCCCGAATACAATGAGCAGTTCTTC.

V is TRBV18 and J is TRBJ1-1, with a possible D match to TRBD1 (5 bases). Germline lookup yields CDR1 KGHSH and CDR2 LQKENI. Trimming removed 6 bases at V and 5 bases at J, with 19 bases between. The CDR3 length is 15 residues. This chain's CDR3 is CASSPRGGRETEAFF. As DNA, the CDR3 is TGTGCCAGCTCCCCTCGGGGGGGACGCGAAACTGAAGCTTTCTTT.

This chain's CDR3 is CASSFGTGANTGELFF. CDR3 coding DNA: TGTGCCAGCAGCTTTGGAACAGGGGCGAACACCGGGGAGCTGTTTTTT. The rearrangement links TRBV5-4 to TRBJ2-2; 7 bases agree with TRBD1. This CDR3 spans 16 amino acids. Germline V gives CDR1 SGHNT, CDR2 YYREEE (reference sequence). The junction had 4 bases not matched to a gene; V was cut back by 2 bases and J by 0 bases. Together with reference TRBV5-4 and TRBJ2-2, the CDR3 gives the full variable domain: ETGVTQSPTHLIKTRGQQVTLRCSSQSGHNTVSWYQQALGQGPQFIFQYYREEENGRGNFPPRFSGLQFPNYSSELNVNALELDDSALYLCASSFGTGANTGELFFGEGSRLTVL.

The CDR3 coding sequence is TGTGCCAGCAGCTCTCCCCCCACAGGGACCAATGAGCAGTTCTTC. Translation: CASSSPPTGTNEQFF. This chain links TRBV11-3 with TRBJ2-1; weak D call: TRBD1 (6 bases). CDR1 is SGHNT and CDR2 is YENEEA in the germline V gene. There are 15 residues in the CDR3. V lost 4 bases and J 6 bases, leaving 16 bases between the germline ends.

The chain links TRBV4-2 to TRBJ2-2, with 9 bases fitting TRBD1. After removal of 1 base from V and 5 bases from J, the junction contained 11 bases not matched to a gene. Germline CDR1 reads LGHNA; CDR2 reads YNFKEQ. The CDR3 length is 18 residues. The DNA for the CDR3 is TGTGCCAGCAGCCAAGGGCTCCCGACAGGGGGGCGGACCGGGGAGCTGTTTTTT. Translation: CASSQGLPTGGRTGELFF.

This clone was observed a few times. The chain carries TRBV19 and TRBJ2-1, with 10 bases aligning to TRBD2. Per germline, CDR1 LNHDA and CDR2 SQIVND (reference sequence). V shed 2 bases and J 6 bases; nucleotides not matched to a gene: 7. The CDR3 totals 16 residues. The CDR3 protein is CASSIRLAGAGNEQFF. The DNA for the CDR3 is TGTGCCAGTAGTATAAGGCTAGCGGGAGCAGGCAATGAGCAGTTCTTC.

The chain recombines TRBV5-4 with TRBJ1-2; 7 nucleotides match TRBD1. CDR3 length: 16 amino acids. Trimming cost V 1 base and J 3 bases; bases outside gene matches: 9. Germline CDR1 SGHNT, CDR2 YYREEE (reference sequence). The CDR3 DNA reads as TGTGCCAGCAGCTTGCTCGGACAGGCGAGATACTATGGCTACACCTTC. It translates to CASSLLGQARYYGYTF.

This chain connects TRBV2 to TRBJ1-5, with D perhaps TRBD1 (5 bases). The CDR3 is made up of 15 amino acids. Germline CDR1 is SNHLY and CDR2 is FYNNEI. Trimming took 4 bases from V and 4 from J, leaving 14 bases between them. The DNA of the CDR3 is TGTGCCAGCAGTGTGGGGCAGGTCAGGAATCAGCCCCAGCATTTT. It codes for CASSVGQVRNQPQHF.

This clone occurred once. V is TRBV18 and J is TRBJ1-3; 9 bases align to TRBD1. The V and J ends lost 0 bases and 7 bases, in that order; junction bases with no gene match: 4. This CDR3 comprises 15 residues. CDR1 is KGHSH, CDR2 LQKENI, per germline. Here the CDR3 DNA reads TGTGCCAGCTCACCACCCGGGACAGGGAAGAACACCATATATTTT. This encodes CASSPPGTGKNTIYF.

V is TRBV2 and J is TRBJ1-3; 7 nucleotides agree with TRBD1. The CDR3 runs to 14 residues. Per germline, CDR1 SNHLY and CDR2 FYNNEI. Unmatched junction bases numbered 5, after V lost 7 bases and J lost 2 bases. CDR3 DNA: TGTGCCAGCAAATCCGGGACAGCTGGAAACACCATATATTTT. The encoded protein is CASKSGTAGNTIYF.

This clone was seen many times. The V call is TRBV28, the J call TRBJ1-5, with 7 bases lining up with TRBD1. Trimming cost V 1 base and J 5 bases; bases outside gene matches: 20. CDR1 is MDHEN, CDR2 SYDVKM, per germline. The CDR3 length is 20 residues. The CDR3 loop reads CASSLYREKLRAGGDQPQHF. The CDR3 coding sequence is TGTGCCAGCAGTTTATATCGGGAGAAGCTCCGGGCAGGGGGTGATCAGCCCCAGCATTTT. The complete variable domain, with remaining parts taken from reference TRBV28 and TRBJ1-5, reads DVKVTQSSRYLVKRTGEKVFLECVQDMDHENMFWYRQDPGLGLRLIYFSYDVKMKEKGDIPEGYSVSREKKERFSLILESASTNQTSMYLCASSLYREKLRAGGDQPQHFGDGTRLSIL.

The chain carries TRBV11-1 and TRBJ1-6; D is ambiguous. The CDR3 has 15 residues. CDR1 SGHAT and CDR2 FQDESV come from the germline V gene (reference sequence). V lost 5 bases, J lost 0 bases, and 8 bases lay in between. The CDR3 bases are TGTGCCAGCAGCCCGATCAGCTCCTATAATTCACCCCTCCACTTT. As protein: CASSPISSYNSPLHF.

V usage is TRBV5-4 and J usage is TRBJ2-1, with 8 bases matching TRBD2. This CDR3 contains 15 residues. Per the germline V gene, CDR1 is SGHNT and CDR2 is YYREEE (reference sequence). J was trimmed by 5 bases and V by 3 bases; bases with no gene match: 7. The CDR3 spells CASSSGTRGDNEQFF. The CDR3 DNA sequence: TGTGCCAGCAGCTCCGGGACTAGGGGAGACAATGAGCAGTTCTTC. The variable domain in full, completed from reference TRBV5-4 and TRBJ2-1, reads ETGVTQSPTHLIKTRGQQVTLRCSSQSGHNTVSWYQQALGQGPQFIFQYYREEENGRGNFPPRFSGLQFPNYSSELNVNALELDDSALYLCASSSGTRGDNEQFFGPGTRLTVL.

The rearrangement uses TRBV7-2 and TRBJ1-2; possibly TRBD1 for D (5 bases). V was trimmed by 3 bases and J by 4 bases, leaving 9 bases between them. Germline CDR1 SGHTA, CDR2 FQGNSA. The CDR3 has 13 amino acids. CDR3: CASSLTVGYGYTF. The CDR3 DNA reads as TGTGCCAGCAGCTTGACAGTTGGCTATGGCTACACCTTC.

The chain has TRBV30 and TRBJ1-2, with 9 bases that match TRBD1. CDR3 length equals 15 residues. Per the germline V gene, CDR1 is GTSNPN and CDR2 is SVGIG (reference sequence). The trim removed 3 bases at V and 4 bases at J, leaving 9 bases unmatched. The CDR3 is CAWSLQGQGLYGYTF. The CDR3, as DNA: TGTGCCTGGAGCCTCCAGGGACAGGGACTCTATGGCTACACCTTC.

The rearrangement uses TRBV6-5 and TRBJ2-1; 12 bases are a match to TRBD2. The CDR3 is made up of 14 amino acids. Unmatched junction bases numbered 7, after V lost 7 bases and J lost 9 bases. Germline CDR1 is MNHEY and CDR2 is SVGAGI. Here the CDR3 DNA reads TGTGCCAGCACCCCGGGACTAGCGGGTGGTGAGCAGTTCTTC. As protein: CASTPGLAGGEQFF.

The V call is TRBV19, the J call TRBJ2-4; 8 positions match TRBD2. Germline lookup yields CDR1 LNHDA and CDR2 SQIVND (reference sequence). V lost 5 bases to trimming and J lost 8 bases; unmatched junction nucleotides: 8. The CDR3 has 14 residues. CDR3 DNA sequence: TGTGCCAGTAGTGAAAAGCGGGAGCGGGACATTCAGTACTTC. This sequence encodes CASSEKRERDIQYF.

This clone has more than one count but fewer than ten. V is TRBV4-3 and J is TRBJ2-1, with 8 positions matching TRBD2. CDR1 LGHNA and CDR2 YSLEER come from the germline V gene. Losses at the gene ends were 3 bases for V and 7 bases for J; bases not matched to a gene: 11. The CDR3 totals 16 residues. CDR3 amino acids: CASSQDEGAGGNEQFF. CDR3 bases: TGCGCCAGCAGCCAGGATGAAGGGGCGGGGGGTAATGAGCAGTTCTTC.

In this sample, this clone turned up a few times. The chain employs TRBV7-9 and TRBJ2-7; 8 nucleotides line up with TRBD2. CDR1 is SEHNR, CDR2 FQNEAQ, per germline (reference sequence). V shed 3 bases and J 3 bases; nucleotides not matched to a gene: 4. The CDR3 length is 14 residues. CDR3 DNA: TGTGCCAGCAGCTTCGGGACTAGGGACTACGAGCAGTACTTC. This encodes CASSFGTRDYEQYF.

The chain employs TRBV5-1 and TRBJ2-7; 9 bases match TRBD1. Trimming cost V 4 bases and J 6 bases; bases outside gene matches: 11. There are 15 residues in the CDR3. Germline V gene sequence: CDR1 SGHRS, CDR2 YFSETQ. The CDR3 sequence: CASSGGQGEFREQYF. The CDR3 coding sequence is TGCGCCAGCAGCGGGGGACAGGGAGAGTTCCGCGAGCAGTACTTC.

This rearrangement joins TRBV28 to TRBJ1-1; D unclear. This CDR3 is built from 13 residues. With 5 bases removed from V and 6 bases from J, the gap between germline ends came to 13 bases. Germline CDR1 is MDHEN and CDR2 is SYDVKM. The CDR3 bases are TGTGCCAGCAGTCCGGGAACGAGGGCTGAAGCTTTCTTT. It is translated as CASSPGTRAEAFF.

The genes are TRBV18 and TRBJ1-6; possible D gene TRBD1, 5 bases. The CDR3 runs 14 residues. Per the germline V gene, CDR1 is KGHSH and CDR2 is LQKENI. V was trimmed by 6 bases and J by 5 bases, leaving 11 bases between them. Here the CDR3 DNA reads TGTGCCAGCTCGCCCCGGGGGGATAATTCACCCCTCCACTTT. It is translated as CASSPRGDNSPLHF.